This T cell receptor (beta chain) was found in a study of shared clonotypes between healthy human individuals. Study-level background: CD8 memory received one plate per donor, CD8 naive two, CD4 memory three and CD4 naive three. Study-level points and caveats: Some naive CD4 clonotypes, roughly 4.7%, turned up in common across a few donors.

Germline CDR1 and CDR2: SGHAT and FQNNGV. V was cut by 5 bases and J by 0 bases, with 11 bases left in between. This CDR3 is 14 amino acids long. Per the original data handling: ImmunoSEQ sequences covered only the junction and lacked quality scores; filtering therefore differed. TCRdb's table, derived via immunoSEQ multiplex PCR, lists solely in-frame clones and lacks some. The DNA gave D and trimming, while V, J and clone size come from that table. The sample holds a few million clones; approximately 93% are singletons and the top ten take 0.39%. A note on this clone: Its antigen is not known.

The rearrangement links TRBV11-2 to TRBJ2-7; D is undetermined. The sequence came from a man younger than 35 in good health. Some clones in this sample may be carry-over from other donors' samples. The sequencing input was naive CD4+ T cells from PBMCs. Subset of the sample: CD45RA+ positively selected. The CDR3 DNA sequence: TGTGCCAGCAGCCCGTGGACGAACTCCTACGAGCAGTACTTC. Its protein is CASSPWTNSYEQYF.